A selection of T cell receptor beta chains follows, all from one sample in a study of beta chain features in type 1 diabetes. Here immunoSEQ multiplex PCR was the method, and the copy in TCRdb shows in-frame clones only, minus some. The sample lists about 650,000 clones; 12% were seen once. The sample consisted of naive CD4+ T cells from blood. These receptors originate from a man aged 25-45 years with type 1 diabetes. CDR3s include the opening cysteine and the closing phenylalanine or tryptophan. D genes are given only for firm matches. The listing skips clone size in some rows; elsewhere it reads once, few, many or a size class.

V,J,size,D,DNA,CDR3
TRBV7-9,TRBJ2-3,-,-,TGTGCCAGCAGCTTAGGAAGGGACGGAGCTAGCACAGATACGCAGTATTTT,CASSLGRDGASTDTQYF
TRBV5-1,TRBJ1-1,-,-,TGCGCCAGCAGCTCCCTACCCCGGGATGCGAACACTGAAGCTTTCTTT,CASSSLPRDANTEAFF
TRBV7-9,TRBJ2-3,few,-,TGTGCCAGCAGCTTAGCTCGAGGGGGCACAGATACGCAGTATTTT,CASSLARGGTDTQYF
TRBV7-6,TRBJ2-3,few,-,TGTGCCAGCAGCCCGAGTTTCGGGGGGCGACCAGATACGCAGTATTTT,CASSPSFGGRPDTQYF
TRBV2,TRBJ1-2,-,-,TGTGCCACTCCTCGGGAGGGGTTGGGCTATGGCTACACCTTC,CATPREGLGYGYTF
TRBV7-3,TRBJ2-5,few,-,TGTGCCAGCAGCTTACAGGGCGGGGAGGCTGAGACCCAGTACTTC,CASSLQGGEAETQYF
TRBV10-3,TRBJ2-3,few,-,TGTGCCGTCAATACCCTGGGGGGAAGCACAGATACGCAGTATTTT,CAVNTLGGSTDTQYF
TRBV30,TRBJ1-6,few,-,TGTGCCTGGAGCGTGGGGCGGGATAATTCACCCCTCCACTTT,CAWSVGRDNSPLHF
TRBV9,TRBJ2-2,few,-,TGTGCCAGCAGCCCCGTTGGGGGTTACACCGGGGAGCTGTTTTTT,CASSPVGGYTGELFF
TRBV7-6,TRBJ2-1,few,TRBD2,TGTGCCAGCAGCTTAAGCCTAGCGGGGGGAACCTACAATGAGCAGTTCTTC,CASSLSLAGGTYNEQFF
TRBV5-1,TRBJ2-7,-,-,TGCGCCAGCAGCTTGTCGGACAACCGGGGCGAGCAGTACTTC,CASSLSDNRGEQYF
TRBV6-5,TRBJ2-7,-,TRBD2,TGTGCCAGCAGTTACGTGGCTAGCGGGGGCTACGAGCAGTACTTC,CASSYVASGGYEQYF
TRBV25-1,TRBJ2-1,-,TRBD1,TGTGCCAGCAGAACAGGGGGCTCCTACAATGAGCAGTTCTTC,CASRTGGSYNEQFF
TRBV10-1,TRBJ1-2,-,-,TGCGCCAGCAGTTCAGACAGAAACTATGGCTACACCTTC,CASSSDRNYGYTF
TRBV21-1,TRBJ1-4,-,-,TGTGCCAGCAGCAAAGCAGGGGACAGAACTAATGAAAAACTGTTTTTT,CASSKAGDRTNEKLFF
TRBV15,TRBJ2-2,-,-,TGTGCCACCAGCAGAGATCTGGGTACCGGGGAGCTGTTTTTT,CATSRDLGTGELFF
TRBV5-1,TRBJ2-3,few,TRBD2,TGCGCCAGCGGCACTAGCGGTGCTAGCACAGATACGCAGTATTTT,CASGTSGASTDTQYF
TRBV6-4,TRBJ1-2,-,TRBD1,TGTGCCAGCAGTGAGAACAGGGGGATCGGTGGCTACACCTTC,CASSENRGIGGYTF
TRBV6-6,TRBJ2-7,few,TRBD2,TGTGCCAGCAGCCAAGGCGGGGGTAGCTACGAGCAGTACTTC,CASSQGGGSYEQYF
TRBV4-3,TRBJ2-6,-,-,TGCGCCAGCAGCCTAGACAGTACTGGGGCCAACGTCCTGACTTTC,CASSLDSTGANVLTF
TRBV9,TRBJ1-5,few,-,TGTGCCAGCAGCGTAGGGGCCGGGGTTCTGGGTCAGCCCCAGCATTTT,CASSVGAGVLGQPQHF
TRBV5-1,TRBJ2-7,few,-,TGCGCCAGCGCCCCCGGGGCGGCTGGTCCCTACGAGCAGTACTTC,CASAPGAAGPYEQYF
TRBV14,TRBJ1-1,-,-,TGTGCCAGCAGCCCTATGGGGGTCACTGAAGCTTTCTTT,CASSPMGVTEAFF
TRBV28,TRBJ2-3,few,TRBD1,TGTGCCAGCACAAAACAGGGGGCAGATACGCAGTATTTT,CASTKQGADTQYF
TRBV7-9,TRBJ2-1,many,TRBD1,TGTGCCAGCAGACCGACAGGGGACAATGAGCAGTTCTTC,CASRPTGDNEQFF
TRBV9,TRBJ2-7,-,-,TGTGCCAGCAGCGTAGAGCGGGTCCCGGGCGAGCAGTACTTC,CASSVERVPGEQYF
TRBV7-9,TRBJ2-5,few,-,TGTGCCAGCAGCTCAGGGGGGCCGGAGACCCAGTACTTC,CASSSGGPETQYF
TRBV11-2,TRBJ2-6,-,TRBD1,TGTGCCAGCAGCCCGACAGGGTCTGGGGCCAACGTCCTGACTTTC,CASSPTGSGANVLTF
TRBV4-1,TRBJ2-7,-,TRBD1,TGCGCCAGCAGCCAAGACAACAGGGGTCACTACGAGCAGTACTTC,CASSQDNRGHYEQYF
TRBV27,TRBJ1-5,few,TRBD1,TGTGCCACCAGAGGACAGGGGTTAGGTCAGCCCCAGCATTTT,CATRGQGLGQPQHF
TRBV5-1,TRBJ2-5,few,TRBD1,TGCGCCAGCAGCTTACAGGGGGCGGCCCAAGAGACCCAGTACTTC,CASSLQGAAQETQYF
TRBV7-2,TRBJ2-3,few,-,TGTGCCAGCAGCTTAGCGGGGGGGACAAATACGCAGTATTTT,CASSLAGGTNTQYF
TRBV7-2,TRBJ2-2,once,-,TGTGCCAGCAGCTTGGTTACAACCGTGAACACCGGGGAGCTGTTTTTT,CASSLVTTVNTGELFF
TRBV5-4,TRBJ1-2,-,-,TGTGCCAGCAGCTTAGGGACAACCTCTAACTATGGCTACACCTTC,CASSLGTTSNYGYTF
TRBV7-9,TRBJ2-5,-,-,TGTGCCAGCAGCTTGGCGGTCCAAGAGACCCAGTACTTC,CASSLAVQETQYF
TRBV5-4,TRBJ1-6,few,-,TGTGCCAGCAGCAAGACAGATTCACCCCTCCACTTT,CASSKTDSPLHF
TRBV5-1,TRBJ1-3,-,-,TGCGCCAGCGGCTTGGGGGACGCTGGAAACACCATATATTTT,CASGLGDAGNTIYF
TRBV10-3,TRBJ2-7,few,-,TGTGCCATCAGTCGGGGATCCTACGAGCAGTACTTC,CAISRGSYEQYF
TRBV2,TRBJ2-2,-,-,TGTGCCAGCATCAAGGCAGAAGGCACCGGGGAGCTGTTTTTT,CASIKAEGTGELFF
TRBV18,TRBJ1-5,-,TRBD1,TGTGCCAGCTCGCTGCCCCAGGGGGCGCGGAGCAATCAGCCCCAGCATTTT,CASSLPQGARSNQPQHF
TRBV7-8,TRBJ2-1,few,TRBD1,TGTGCCAGCAGCGCACAGGGGGCACTCGGCAATGAGCAGTTCTTC,CASSAQGALGNEQFF
TRBV18,TRBJ2-5,few,-,TGTGCCAGCTCAACTGAAGAGACCCAGTACTTC,CASSTEETQYF